Listed below are T cell receptor beta chains from one sample, sequenced in a study of response to subunit inactivated influenza vaccine. In TCRdb, the RT-PCR reads were re-called with MiXCR into one record per CDR3 protein. The sample consists of hundreds of thousands of distinct CDR3 sequences, about 25% of them appearing once. The specimen comprised CD4+ T cells sorted from PBMCs, sampled 5 days after vaccination. The receptors derive from a man aged 50-60 years who received an inactivated influenza vaccine. Both conserved end residues are part of each CDR3. D genes are given only for firm matches. Part of the rows lack a size; the others show once, few, many or a class for expanded clones.

cdr3_aa cdr3_nt v_call d_call clone_size cdr3_length j_call
CASSLVVWGAYEQYF TGTGCCAGCAGCTTAGTAGTATGGGGCGCCTACGAGCAGTACTTC TRBV7-2 . . 15 TRBJ2-7
CASSLAGGEAYNEQFF TGTGCCAGCAGCTTGGCCGGGGGGGAGGCCTACAATGAGCAGTTCTTC TRBV5-4 TRBD2 . 16 TRBJ2-1
CASSASGGAEFEQFF TGTGCCAGCAGCGCTAGCGGGGGGGCTGAGTTTGAGCAGTTCTTC TRBV4-2 TRBD2 . 15 TRBJ2-1
CSAISDQETQYF TGCAGTGCTATATCAGACCAAGAGACCCAGTACTTC TRBV20-1 . few 12 TRBJ2-5
CASSVDAWQGEQFF TGTGCCAGCAGCGTAGACGCATGGCAGGGCGAGCAGTTCTTC TRBV9 . . 14 TRBJ2-1
CSVSGLALEQFF TGCAGCGTCTCGGGACTAGCTCTCGAGCAGTTCTTC TRBV29-1 TRBD2 . 12 TRBJ2-1
CATSRTQGRDTQYF TGTGCCACCAGCAGAACACAGGGGAGGGATACGCAGTATTTT TRBV15 . . 14 TRBJ2-3
CASSPGGNGEQFF TGTGCCAGCAGTCCAGGGGGAAACGGTGAGCAGTTCTTC TRBV12-3/TRBV12-4 TRBD1 many 13 TRBJ2-1
CASSQQFMNTEAFF TGTGCCAGCAGCCAACAGTTCATGAACACTGAAGCTTTCTTT TRBV4-2 . once 14 TRBJ1-1
CASSQIIGGGRDTQYF TGTGCCAGCAGCCAAATCATAGGGGGGGGCCGGGATACGCAGTATTTT TRBV4-2 . few 16 TRBJ2-3
CASSRGLAVAYEQYF TGTGCCAGCAGCCGAGGACTAGCGGTTGCCTACGAGCAGTACTTC TRBV3-1 TRBD2 . 15 TRBJ2-7
CASSVGEGGPYEQYF TGTGCCAGCAGCGTAGGAGAGGGCGGCCCCTACGAGCAGTACTTC TRBV9 . . 15 TRBJ2-7
CASRRTENQPQHF TGTGCCAGCAGACGGACAGAGAATCAGCCCCAGCATTTT TRBV6-1 . few 13 TRBJ1-5
CSARRRPNTGELFF TGCAGTGCTAGGCGGAGACCGAACACCGGGGAGCTGTTTTTT TRBV20-1 . few 14 TRBJ2-2
CASSLRGQANQPQHF TGTGCCAGCAGCTTAAGGGGGCAGGCCAATCAGCCCCAGCATTTT TRBV7-2 TRBD1 few 15 TRBJ1-5
CASSIPGEGTEAFF TGTGCCAGCAGTATACCGGGTGAGGGGACTGAAGCTTTCTTT TRBV12-3/TRBV12-4 . once 14 TRBJ1-1
CARRLAGPRWAHTQYF TGTGCCAGAAGACTAGCGGGACCTCGGTGGGCCCATACGCAGTATTTT TRBV6-2/TRBV6-3 TRBD2 . 16 TRBJ2-3
CSARAPVNTEAFF TGCAGTGCTAGAGCTCCCGTGAACACTGAAGCTTTCTTT TRBV20-1 . few 13 TRBJ1-1
CASSQDWTSGRGAGANVLTF TGCGCCAGCAGCCAAGATTGGACTAGCGGGAGGGGAGCTGGGGCCAACGTCCTGACTTTC TRBV4-3 TRBD2 . 20 TRBJ2-6
CAISETGRSLTYEQYF TGTGCCATCAGTGAAACTGGGCGGAGCCTAACCTACGAGCAGTACTTC TRBV10-3 . . 16 TRBJ2-7
CASSLAGLAGGRNEQFF TGTGCCAGCAGCTTGGCGGGACTAGCGGGGGGGCGCAATGAGCAGTTCTTC TRBV5-5 TRBD2 many 17 TRBJ2-1
CASSGTPTYGYTF TGTGCCAGCAGCGGGACACCGACCTATGGCTACACCTTC TRBV5-6 . few 13 TRBJ1-2
CSAYDRNEQFF TGCAGTGCTTATGACCGGAATGAGCAGTTCTTC TRBV20-1 . . 11 TRBJ2-1
CSASDSGGRADTQYF TGCAGTGCTAGTGATTCGGGGGGCAGGGCAGATACGCAGTATTTT TRBV20-1 . . 15 TRBJ2-3
CASSLEETQYF TGTGCCAGCAGCTTAGAAGAGACCCAGTACTTC TRBV5-1 . many 11 TRBJ2-5
CASSSSGTGIRTSNYEQFF TGCGCCAGCAGCTCGTCCGGGACAGGGATTAGGACTAGCAATTATGAGCAGTTCTTC TRBV5-1 . few 19 TRBJ2-1
CASSNYSRGFQYF TGTGCCAGCAGCAATTATTCCAGGGGGTTTCAGTACTTC TRBV11-2 TRBD1 . 13 TRBJ2-4
CASSDSLTLGGKNIQYF TGTGCCAGCAGTGACAGTTTGACGTTGGGAGGCAAAAACATTCAGTACTTC TRBV2 . . 17 TRBJ2-4
CSARDLLGTTYEQYF TGCAGTGCTAGAGACCTTCTTGGGACAACTTACGAGCAGTACTTC TRBV20-1 . many 15 TRBJ2-7
CASTDSESGDTQYF TGTGCCAGCACCGACAGTGAGTCGGGAGATACGCAGTATTTT TRBV6-4 . few 14 TRBJ2-3
CASSAQQGYYGYTF TGTGCCAGCAGCGCGCAACAGGGATACTATGGCTACACCTTC TRBV9 . . 14 TRBJ1-2
CASSYNKGGRGTDTQYF TGTGCCAGCAGTTACAACAAAGGGGGACGGGGGACAGATACGCAGTATTTT TRBV6-5 . few 17 TRBJ2-3
CASSQGQGGWSYNEQFF TGTGCCAGCAGCCAGGGACAGGGGGGATGGTCCTACAATGAGCAGTTCTTC TRBV12-3/TRBV12-4 TRBD1 few 17 TRBJ2-1
CASSFGPNPGETQYF TGCGCCAGCAGCTTCGGACCGAACCCAGGAGAGACCCAGTACTTC TRBV5-1 . . 15 TRBJ2-5
CASSSSTSGGSTDTQYF TGTGCCAGCAGTTCCTCGACTAGCGGGGGGAGCACAGATACGCAGTATTTT TRBV28 TRBD2 . 17 TRBJ2-3
CASSHQGYTGELFF TGTGCCAGCTCCCACCAGGGATATACCGGGGAGCTGTTTTTT TRBV6-2/TRBV6-3 . few 14 TRBJ2-2
CASSFQGSNTEAFF TGTGCCAGCAGTTTTCAGGGTTCGAACACTGAAGCTTTCTTT TRBV12-3/TRBV12-4 . . 14 TRBJ1-1
CSVDLSPPGEQFF TGCAGCGTTGATCTCTCCCCTCCGGGGGAGCAGTTCTTC TRBV29-1 . . 13 TRBJ2-1
CASSVSPSTDTQYF TGTGCCAGCAGCGTCAGTCCAAGCACAGATACGCAGTATTTT TRBV7-2 . . 14 TRBJ2-3
CASSLSAGNLEQYF TGTGCCAGCAGCTTGTCGGCGGGCAACCTCGAGCAGTACTTC TRBV5-6 . few 14 TRBJ2-7
CASSFGFGRGGSGETQYF TGTGCCAGCAGCTTTGGTTTTGGGCGGGGGGGCTCAGGAGAGACCCAGTACTTC TRBV11-2 TRBD2 . 18 TRBJ2-5
CASSSRLPTPSYNEQFF TGTGCCAGCAGCTCTAGACTTCCAACACCCTCCTACAATGAGCAGTTCTTC TRBV12-3/TRBV12-4 . . 17 TRBJ2-1
CSAEDRGPRDEQFF TGCAGTGCGGAGGACAGGGGCCCCCGGGATGAGCAGTTCTTC TRBV20-1 TRBD1 . 14 TRBJ2-1
CASSDGGSFREQYF TGTGCCAGCAGTGACGGGGGCAGTTTTCGAGAGCAGTACTTC TRBV6-1 . few 14 TRBJ2-7
CASSATGQGSPLHF TGCGCCAGCAGCGCCACGGGACAGGGATCACCCCTCCACTTT TRBV5-1 TRBD1 . 14 TRBJ1-6
CASSLWPGLRSDTQYF TGTGCCAGCAGCTTATGGCCAGGGCTCCGATCAGATACGCAGTATTTT TRBV11-2 . few 16 TRBJ2-3
CASSLLSRSSGANVLTF TGTGCCAGCAGCTTATTATCCCGAAGCTCTGGGGCCAACGTCCTGACTTTC TRBV7-6 . . 17 TRBJ2-6
CASSVNRGDNTEAFF TGTGCCAGCAGTGTTAACAGGGGGGACAACACTGAAGCTTTCTTT TRBV28 TRBD1 few 15 TRBJ1-1
CASSLYRAGELFF TGTGCCAGCAGTTTATACAGGGCCGGGGAGCTGTTTTTT TRBV28 . . 13 TRBJ2-2
CATRGDNPNPKTGELFF TGTGCCACCAGGGGGGACAACCCAAACCCAAAGACCGGGGAGCTGTTTTTT TRBV24-1 . . 17 TRBJ2-2
CASSLSDRESSVEQYF TGTGCCAGCAGTTTATCTGACAGGGAGTCCTCCGTGGAGCAGTACTTC TRBV12-3/TRBV12-4 TRBD1 few 16 TRBJ2-7
CASRRTVTDTQYF TGTGCCAGCAGAAGGACAGTTACAGATACGCAGTATTTT TRBV28 . . 13 TRBJ2-3
CASSLQGPYGYTF TGTGCCAGCAGTCTTCAGGGTCCCTATGGCTACACCTTC TRBV12-3/TRBV12-4 . . 13 TRBJ1-2
CASNSQGWNQPQHF TGTGCCAGCAACTCGCAGGGTTGGAATCAGCCCCAGCATTTT TRBV6-1 . many 14 TRBJ1-5